The 17 T cell receptor beta chains presented below share a single source sample, sequenced in a study of blood T cell repertoires in COVID-19. Method: immunoSEQ multiplex PCR; TCRdb's copy keeps in-frame clones and lacks some. This repertoire shows under 200,000 clones, 75% to 95% found once; its top ten account for around 0.53%. Input material: peripheral blood. These receptors all stem from a man aged 50 or older with acute or convalescent COVID-19.

This chain joins TRBV7-9 and TRBJ2-7; no clear D. CDR3 length: 12 amino acids. V lost 1 base and J lost 7, with 8 bases in between. Germline V gene data show CDR1 as SEHNR and CDR2 as FQNEAQ (reference sequence). This chain's CDR3 is CASSLGSEEQYV. The CDR3 DNA is TGTGCCAGCAGCTTAGGCAGCGAGGAGCAGTACGTC.

The chain uses TRBV11-3 and TRBJ1-1; D uncertain. Germline V lookup: CDR1 SGHNT, CDR2 YENEEA. The V end lost 4 bases, the J end lost 3 bases, and 9 bases lay between the germline ends. The CDR3 totals 13 residues. The CDR3 loop is CASSSKGDTEAFF. The CDR3 DNA sequence: TGTGCCAGCAGCTCGAAGGGAGACACTGAAGCTTTCTTT.

This clone was observed once. The rearrangement links TRBV12-3 or TRBV12-4 to TRBJ2-1, with D maybe TRBD1 (6 bases). Between the trimmed V and J ends, which lost 6 bases and 4 bases, there was a span of 10 bases. The CDR3 length is 13 residues. The CDR3 reads CASRSGQYNEQFF. Here the CDR3 DNA reads TGTGCCAGCAGGAGCGGACAGTACAATGAGCAGTTCTTC.

This sequence joins TRBV19 and TRBJ2-1, with 9 positions matching TRBD2. CDR3 length: 18 amino acids. CDR1 and CDR2 (germline): LNHDA, SQIVND (reference sequence). With V trimmed by 1 base and J by 4 bases, 11 bases remained unmatched. For the CDR3, the DNA is TGTGCCAGTAGTATAGTTTTTAGCGGGAGTTCCCCTTACAATGAGCAGTTCTTC. As protein: CASSIVFSGSSPYNEQFF.

V is TRBV9 and J is TRBJ2-2; maybe TRBD2 (5 bases). CDR1 SGDLS and CDR2 YYNGEE come from the germline V gene. V gave up 4 bases and J gave up 2 bases, with 12 bases separating them. The CDR3 loop spans 15 amino acids. The CDR3 DNA is TGTGCCAGCAGCTACGGGGTGGGAAACACCGGGGAGCTGTTTTTT. This encodes CASSYGVGNTGELFF.

The V and J genes are TRBV24-1 and TRBJ2-1; 7 bases are a match to TRBD1. CDR1 and CDR2 (germline): KGHDR, SFDVKD. There are 16 residues in the CDR3. V was clipped by 3 bases and J by 5 bases; unmatched bases: 9. CDR3 residues: CATSDIRTGYNNEQFF. CDR3 DNA: TGTGCCACCAGTGATATTCGGACAGGATACAACAATGAGCAGTTCTTC.

The CDR3 DNA is TGTGCCACCAGCAGAGATAACCTCCAGCGCGGGTCGGGCCAGCAGTTCTTC. Its translation: CATSRDNLQRGSGQQFF. The V gene is TRBV15, the J gene TRBJ2-1, with TRBD2 as a possible D gene (5 bases). In germline, CDR1 is LNHNV, CDR2 YYDKDF (reference sequence). CDR3 size: 17 residues. The germline V and J ends were trimmed by 0 bases and 11 bases, with 23 bases remaining between them.

The rearrangement joins TRBV29-1 to TRBJ2-1, with D maybe TRBD1 (6 bases). This CDR3 is 13 amino acids long. Trimming left V 3 bases short and J 4 bases short, with 10 bases between. The V gene's germline CDR1 is SQVTM and CDR2 ANQGSEA. This chain's CDR3 is CSVDRTVYNEQFF. The DNA for the CDR3 is TGCAGCGTTGACCGGACAGTATACAATGAGCAGTTCTTC.

The genes are TRBV5-1 and TRBJ2-1, with 7 bases fitting TRBD1. Germline assignment: CDR1 SGHRS and CDR2 YFSETQ. CDR3 length: 16 residues. The ends lost 0 bases at V and 7 bases at J; junction bases unmatched: 10. CDR3 bases: TGCGCCAGCAGCTTGGTTGTGACAGGGCTGCCTAATGAGCAGTTCTTC. It codes for CASSLVVTGLPNEQFF.

V is TRBV7-9 and J is TRBJ1-6, with 8 bases identical to TRBD1. The germline gives CDR1 SEHNR, CDR2 FQNEAQ (reference sequence). V was clipped by 4 bases and J by 10 bases; unmatched bases: 3. The length of the CDR3 is 13 residues. The CDR3 DNA reads as TGTGCCAGCAGCTCACAGGGGGGATCACCCCTCCACTTT. Translation gives CASSSQGGSPLHF.

The chain has TRBV18 and TRBJ2-7; possible D gene TRBD2, 5 bases. The CDR3 extends over 13 amino acids. Germline-derived CDR1 and CDR2 are KGHSH and LQKENI. Trimming cost V 5 bases and J 7 bases, with 15 bases left between them. DNA for the CDR3: TGTGCCAGCTCAACTGCGGCGGGCGGGGAGCAGTACGTC. Encoded protein: CASSTAAGGEQYV.

The chain has TRBV7-2 and TRBJ2-5, with D possibly matching TRBD2 (6 bases). Germline V gene lookup returns CDR1 SGHTA and CDR2 FQGNSA. Trimming cost V 7 bases and J 5 bases, with 14 bases left between them. This CDR3 contains 13 residues. The CDR3 nucleotides read TGTGCCAGCACCCCGAGCGGGCGGGAGACCCAGTACTTC. Encoded protein: CASTPSGRETQYF.

The chain is built from TRBV2 and TRBJ2-2, with TRBD1 matching over 9 bases. The V and J ends lost 4 bases and 4 bases, in that order; junction bases with no gene match: 4. Germline CDR1 and CDR2: SNHLY and FYNNEI. The CDR3 sequence is 15 residues long. CDR3 region: CASSVWTGVTGELFF. For the CDR3, the DNA is TGTGCCAGCAGTGTGTGGACAGGGGTCACCGGGGAGCTGTTTTTT.

V and J are TRBV7-2 and TRBJ2-5; possibly TRBD1 for D (5 bases). The CDR3 extends over 13 amino acids. Trimming pared 5 bases from V and 1 base from J, leaving 8 bases between. CDR1 is SGHTA, CDR2 FQGNSA, per germline. Written as DNA, the CDR3 is TGTGCCAGCAGCGGGGCAATCCAAGAGACCCAGTACTTC. Its protein is CASSGAIQETQYF. Filled out from reference TRBV7-2 and TRBJ2-5, the complete variable domain reads GAGVSQSPSNKVTEKGKDVELRCDPISGHTALYWYRQSLGQGLEFLIYFQGNSAPDKSGLPSDRFSAERTGGSVSTLTIQRTQQEDSAVYLCASSGAIQETQYFGPGTRLLVL.

This sequence joins TRBV7-9 and TRBJ1-2; D ambiguous. CDR1 is SEHNR, CDR2 FQNEAQ, per germline (reference sequence). Between the trimmed V and J ends, which lost 1 base and 8 bases, there was a span of 8 bases. This CDR3 is built from 12 residues. In DNA form, the CDR3 reads TGTGCCAGCAGCTTAGGGGGAGGCGGCTACACCTTC. It codes for CASSLGGGGYTF.

The chain uses TRBV29-1 and TRBJ2-3; TRBD2 matches 8 bases. CDR1 is SQVTM and CDR2 is ANQGSEA in the germline V gene. The CDR3 consists of 15 residues. The ends lost 5 bases at V and 4 bases at J; junction bases unmatched: 11. The CDR3 DNA is TGCAGCGTTAGACTAGCGAGGGGGGTGGCAGATACGCAGTATTTT. Encoded protein: CSVRLARGVADTQYF.

The gene calls are TRBV19 and TRBJ1-4; D is perhaps TRBD1 (5 bases). Germline CDR1 LNHDA, CDR2 SQIVND (reference sequence). The ends were cut back, 8 bases at V and 4 bases at J, with 11 bases in the middle. This CDR3 spans 13 amino acids. This chain's CDR3 is CASGNRLNEKLFF. CDR3 in DNA: TGTGCCAGTGGGAACAGGCTTAATGAAAAACTGTTTTTT.